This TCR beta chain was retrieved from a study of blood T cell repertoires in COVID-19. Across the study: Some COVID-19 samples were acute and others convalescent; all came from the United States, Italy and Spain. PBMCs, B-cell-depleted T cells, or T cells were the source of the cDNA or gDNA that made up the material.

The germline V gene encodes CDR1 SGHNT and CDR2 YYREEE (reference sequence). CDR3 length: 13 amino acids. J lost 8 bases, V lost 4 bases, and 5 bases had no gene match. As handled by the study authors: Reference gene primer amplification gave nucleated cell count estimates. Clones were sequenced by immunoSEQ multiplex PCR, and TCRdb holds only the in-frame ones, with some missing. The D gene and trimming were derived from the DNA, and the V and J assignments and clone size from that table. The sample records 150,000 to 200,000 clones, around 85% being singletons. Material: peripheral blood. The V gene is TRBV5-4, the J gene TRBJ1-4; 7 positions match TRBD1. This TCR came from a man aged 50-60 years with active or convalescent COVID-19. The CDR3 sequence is CASSSPGQEKLFF. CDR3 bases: TGTGCCAGCAGCAGTCCGGGACAGGAAAAACTGTTTTTT.